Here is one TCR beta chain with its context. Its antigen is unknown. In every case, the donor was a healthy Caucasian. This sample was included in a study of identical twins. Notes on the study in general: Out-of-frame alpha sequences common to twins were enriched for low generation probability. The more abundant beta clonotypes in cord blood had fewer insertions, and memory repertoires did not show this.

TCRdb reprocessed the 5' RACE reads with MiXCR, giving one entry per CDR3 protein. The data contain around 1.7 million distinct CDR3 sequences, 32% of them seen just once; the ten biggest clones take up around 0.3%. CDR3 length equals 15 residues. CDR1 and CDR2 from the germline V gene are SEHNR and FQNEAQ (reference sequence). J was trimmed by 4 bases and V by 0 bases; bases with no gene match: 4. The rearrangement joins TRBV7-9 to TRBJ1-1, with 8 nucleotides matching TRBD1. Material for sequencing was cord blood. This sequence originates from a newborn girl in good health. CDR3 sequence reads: CASSLAGTGPTEAFF. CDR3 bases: TGTGCCAGCAGCTTAGCCGGGACAGGCCCCACTGAAGCTTTCTTT. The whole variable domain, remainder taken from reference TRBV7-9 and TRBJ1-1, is DTGVSQNPRHKITKRGQNVTFRCDPISEHNRLYWYRQTLGQGPEFLTYFQNEAQLEKSRLLSDRFSAERPKGSFSTLEIQRTEQGDSAMYLCASSLAGTGPTEAFFGQGTRLTVV.